Below, 8 T cell receptor beta chains from the same sample are listed, as sequenced in a study of blood T cell repertoires in COVID-19. Method: immunoSEQ multiplex PCR; TCRdb's copy keeps in-frame clones and lacks some. Of over 400,000 clones listed, roughly 88% were seen once; the top ten hold roughly 3.1%. Sequences were obtained from peripheral blood. All receptors come from a human donor in a cohort sampled during active COVID-19.

The rearrangement uses TRBV27 and TRBJ1-2, with unresolved D. The length of the CDR3 is 15 residues. Between the trimmed V and J ends, which lost 4 bases and 1 base, there was a span of 13 bases. CDR1 MNHEY and CDR2 SMNVEV come from the germline V gene (reference sequence). DNA of the CDR3: TGTGCCAGCAGTTCCACAGACACCGATAACTATGGCTACACCTTC. The encoded protein is CASSSTDTDNYGYTF.

A single count supports this clone. The chain links TRBV4-2 to TRBJ1-2; possibly TRBD1 for D (5 bases). In germline, CDR1 is LGHNA, CDR2 YNFKEQ. V lost 0 bases to trimming and J lost 4 bases, with 12 bases between them. This CDR3 has 15 residues. The CDR3 DNA follows: TGTGCCAGCAGCCAAGAGGGCGGGGGTCGCTATGGCTACACCTTC. Protein: CASSQEGGGRYGYTF.

The genes are TRBV2 and TRBJ1-2; D is possibly TRBD1 (6 bases). Per germline, CDR1 SNHLY and CDR2 FYNNEI. The V gene lost 7 bases and the J gene lost 4 bases, with 16 bases spanning the gap. The length of the CDR3 is 14 residues. The CDR3 DNA is TGTGCCAGCACCCCGGCAGGCAGGGGCTATGGCTACACCTTC. Translation: CASTPAGRGYGYTF.

V and J are TRBV11-3 and TRBJ2-2; 10 bases fit TRBD1. J lost 6 bases, V lost 6 bases, and 13 bases had no gene match. The CDR3 covers 17 residues. The germline gives CDR1 SGHNT, CDR2 YENEEA. CDR3 coding DNA: TGTGCCAGCAGTTATAGAGGGCGGGACAGGGGTGCCGGGGAGCTGTTTTTT. Amino acids: CASSYRGRDRGAGELFF.

The chain employs TRBV4-2 and TRBJ1-2; 7 bases are a match to TRBD1. Germline loops: CDR1 LGHNA, CDR2 YNFKEQ. There are 16 residues in the CDR3. V was clipped by 1 base and J by 1 base; unmatched bases: 6. The CDR3, as DNA: TGTGCCAGCAGCCAAGCAGGGACAGACTATAACTATGGCTACACCTTC. It yields the protein CASSQAGTDYNYGYTF.

The chain employs TRBV12-3 or TRBV12-4 and TRBJ1-5; tentative D call: TRBD1 (6 bases). This CDR3 comprises 13 residues. The V and J ends lost 5 bases and 4 bases respectively, with 9 bases between them. This chain's CDR3 is CASSLQGNQPQHF. The DNA of the CDR3 is TGTGCCAGCAGTCTTCAGGGGAATCAGCCCCAGCATTTT.

The genes are TRBV30 and TRBJ1-4; no definite D call. Germline V gives CDR1 GTSNPN, CDR2 SVGIG (reference sequence). The CDR3 length is 16 residues. Trimming stripped 0 bases from V and 0 bases from J, with 11 bases between. Here the CDR3 DNA reads TGTGCCTGGAGTGTCGTCCTCGTTGCAACTAATGAAAAACTGTTTTTT. Its translation is CAWSVVLVATNEKLFF.

V usage is TRBV5-6 and J usage is TRBJ1-2; perhaps TRBD1 as D (6 bases). CDR3 size: 15 residues. The germline V and J ends were trimmed by 5 bases and 4 bases, with 18 bases remaining between them. The germline V gene encodes CDR1 SGHDT and CDR2 YYEEEE. In nucleotides, the CDR3 is TGTGCCAGCAGGCTTTTGGGGGCAGGACTCTATGGCTACACCTTC. This gives the protein CASRLLGAGLYGYTF.